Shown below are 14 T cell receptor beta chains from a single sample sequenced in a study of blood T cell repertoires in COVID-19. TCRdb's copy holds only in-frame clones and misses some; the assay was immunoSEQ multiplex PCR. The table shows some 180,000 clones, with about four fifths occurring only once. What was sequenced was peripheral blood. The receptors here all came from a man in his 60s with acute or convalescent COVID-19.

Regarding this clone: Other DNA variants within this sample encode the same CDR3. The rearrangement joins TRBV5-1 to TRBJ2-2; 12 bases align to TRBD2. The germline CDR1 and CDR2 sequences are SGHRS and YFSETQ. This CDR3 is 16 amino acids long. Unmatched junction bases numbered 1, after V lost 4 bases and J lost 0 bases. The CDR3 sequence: CASSRTSGANTGELFF. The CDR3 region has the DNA TGCGCCAGCAGCAGGACTAGCGGGGCGAACACCGGGGAGCTGTTTTTT.

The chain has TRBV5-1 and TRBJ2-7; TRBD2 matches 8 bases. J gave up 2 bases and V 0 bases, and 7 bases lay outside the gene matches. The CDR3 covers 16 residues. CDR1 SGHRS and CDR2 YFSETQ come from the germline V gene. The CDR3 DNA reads TGCGCCAGCAGCTTGGCTGCGGGGGGTCCCACCTACGAGCAGTACTTC. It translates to CASSLAAGGPTYEQYF.

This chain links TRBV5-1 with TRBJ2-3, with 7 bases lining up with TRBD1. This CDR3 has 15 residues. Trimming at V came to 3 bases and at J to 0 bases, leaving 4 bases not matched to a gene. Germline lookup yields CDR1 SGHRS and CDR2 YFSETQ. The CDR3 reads CASSWTTGSTDTQYF. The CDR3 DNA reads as TGCGCCAGCAGCTGGACGACAGGGAGCACAGATACGCAGTATTTT.

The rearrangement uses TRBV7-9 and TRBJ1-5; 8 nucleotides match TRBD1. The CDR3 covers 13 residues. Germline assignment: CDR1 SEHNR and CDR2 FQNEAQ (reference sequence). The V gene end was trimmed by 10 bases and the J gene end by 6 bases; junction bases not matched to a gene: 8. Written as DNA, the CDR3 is TGTGCCAACGCTCCAGGGGGCCTTCAGCCCCAGCATTTT. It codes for CANAPGGLQPQHF.

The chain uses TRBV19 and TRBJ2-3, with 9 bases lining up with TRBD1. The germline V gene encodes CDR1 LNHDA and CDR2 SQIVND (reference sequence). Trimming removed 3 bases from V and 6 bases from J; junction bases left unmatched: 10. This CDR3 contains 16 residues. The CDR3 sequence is CASSIRSGTGMDTQYF. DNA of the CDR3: TGTGCCAGTAGTATTCGTTCCGGGACAGGGATGGATACGCAGTATTTT.

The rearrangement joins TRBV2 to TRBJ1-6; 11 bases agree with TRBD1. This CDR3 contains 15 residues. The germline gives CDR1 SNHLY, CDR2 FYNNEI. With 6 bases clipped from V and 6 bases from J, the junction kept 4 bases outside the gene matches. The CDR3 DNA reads TGTGCCAGCAGCGGACAGGGGGCGCTTAATTCACCCCTCCACTTT. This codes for CASSGQGALNSPLHF.

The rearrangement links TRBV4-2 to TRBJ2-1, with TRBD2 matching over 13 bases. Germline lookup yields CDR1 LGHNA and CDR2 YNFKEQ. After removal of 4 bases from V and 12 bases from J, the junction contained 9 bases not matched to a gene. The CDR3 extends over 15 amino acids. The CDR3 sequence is CASSPHTSGGAGQFF. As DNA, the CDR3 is TGTGCCAGCAGCCCCCATACTAGCGGGGGGGCCGGGCAGTTCTTC.

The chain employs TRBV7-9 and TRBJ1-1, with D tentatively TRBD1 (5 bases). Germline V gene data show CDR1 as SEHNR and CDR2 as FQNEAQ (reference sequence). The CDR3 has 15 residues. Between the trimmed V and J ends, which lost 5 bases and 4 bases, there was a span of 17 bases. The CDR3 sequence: CASSPRALGGTEAFF. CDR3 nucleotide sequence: TGTGCCAGCAGCCCCCGGGCCCTCGGGGGCACTGAAGCTTTCTTT.

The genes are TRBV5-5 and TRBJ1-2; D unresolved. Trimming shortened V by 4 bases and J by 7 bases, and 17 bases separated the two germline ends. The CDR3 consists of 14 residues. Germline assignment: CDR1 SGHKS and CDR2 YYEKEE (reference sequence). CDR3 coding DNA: TGTGCCAGCAGCGTACAGAGAAGGTCGGTTGGCTACACCTTC. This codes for CASSVQRRSVGYTF.

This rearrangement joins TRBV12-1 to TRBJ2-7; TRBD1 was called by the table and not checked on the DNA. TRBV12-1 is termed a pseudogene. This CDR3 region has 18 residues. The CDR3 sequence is CASSFLTRGQGLTYEQYF. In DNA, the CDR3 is TGTGCCAGCAGCTTTTTAACACGCGGACAGGGCCTAACCTACGAGCAGTACTTC.

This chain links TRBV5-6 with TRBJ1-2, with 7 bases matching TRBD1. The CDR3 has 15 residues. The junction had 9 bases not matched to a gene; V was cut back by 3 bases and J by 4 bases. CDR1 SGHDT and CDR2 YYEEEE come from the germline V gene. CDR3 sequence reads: CASSSGTEGRYGYTF. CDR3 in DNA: TGTGCCAGCAGCTCCGGGACAGAGGGCCGCTATGGCTACACCTTC. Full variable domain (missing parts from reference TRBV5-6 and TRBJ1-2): DAGVTQSPTHLIKTRGQQVTLRCSPKSGHDTVSWYQQALGQGPQFIFQYYEEEERQRGNFPDRFSGHQFPNYSSELNVNALLLGDSALYLCASSSGTEGRYGYTFGSGTRLTVV.

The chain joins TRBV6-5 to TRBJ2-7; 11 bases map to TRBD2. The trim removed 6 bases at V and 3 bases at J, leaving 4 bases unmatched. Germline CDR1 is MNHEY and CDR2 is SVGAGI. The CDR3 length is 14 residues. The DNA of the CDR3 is TGTGCCAGCAGATCACTAGCGGGAGTCTACGAGCAGTACTTC. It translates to CASRSLAGVYEQYF.

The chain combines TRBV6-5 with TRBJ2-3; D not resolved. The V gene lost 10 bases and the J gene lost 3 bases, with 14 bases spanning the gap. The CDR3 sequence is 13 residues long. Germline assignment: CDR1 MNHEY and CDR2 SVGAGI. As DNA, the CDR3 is TGTGCCACAACCGGGTTTGGGACAGATACGCAGTATTTT. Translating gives CATTGFGTDTQYF.

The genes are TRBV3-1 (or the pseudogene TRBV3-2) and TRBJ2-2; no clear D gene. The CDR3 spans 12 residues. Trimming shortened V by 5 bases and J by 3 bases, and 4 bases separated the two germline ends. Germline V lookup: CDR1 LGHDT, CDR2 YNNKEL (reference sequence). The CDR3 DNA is TGTGCCAGCAGCGACTACACCGGGGAGCTGTTTTTT. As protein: CASSDYTGELFF.